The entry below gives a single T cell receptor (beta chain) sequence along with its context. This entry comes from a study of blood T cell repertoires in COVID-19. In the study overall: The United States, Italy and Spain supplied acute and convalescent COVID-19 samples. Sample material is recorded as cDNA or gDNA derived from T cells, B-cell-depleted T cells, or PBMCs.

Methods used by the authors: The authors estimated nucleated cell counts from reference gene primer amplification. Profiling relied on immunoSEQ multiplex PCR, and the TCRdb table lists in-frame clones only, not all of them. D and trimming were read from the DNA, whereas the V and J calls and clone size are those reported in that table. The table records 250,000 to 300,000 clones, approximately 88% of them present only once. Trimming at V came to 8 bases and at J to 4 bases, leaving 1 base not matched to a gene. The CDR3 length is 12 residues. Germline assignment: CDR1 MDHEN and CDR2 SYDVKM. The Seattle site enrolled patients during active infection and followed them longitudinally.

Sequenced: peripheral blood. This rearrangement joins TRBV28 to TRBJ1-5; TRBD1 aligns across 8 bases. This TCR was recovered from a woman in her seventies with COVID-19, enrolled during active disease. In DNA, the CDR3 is TGTGCCAGCGACAGGGGAAATCAGCCCCAGCATTTT. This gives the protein CASDRGNQPQHF. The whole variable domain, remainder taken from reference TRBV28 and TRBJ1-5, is DVKVTQSSRYLVKRTGEKVFLECVQDMDHENMFWYRQDPGLGLRLIYFSYDVKMKEKGDIPEGYSVSREKKERFSLILESASTNQTSMYLCASDRGNQPQHFGDGTRLSIL.